This TCR beta chain came from a study of Graves' ophthalmopathy and Graves' hyperthyroidism (dated by TCRdb to the late 2010s). Context from the whole study: Peripheral blood was collected before any treatment was given, at the time of initial diagnosis. A discovery set of 100 or so patients (more than 40 ophthalmopathy, about 55 stable hyperthyroidism) was enrolled to explore V-J signatures distinguishing ophthalmopathy from hyperthyroidism. The study used signatures of the TCR beta repertoire to tell Graves' ophthalmopathy apart from Graves' hyperthyroidism and to predict which patients would progress to ophthalmopathy. In over 5 hyperthyroidism patients, the T-cell repertoire of thyroid tissue was compared with the T-cell repertoire of blood. In total, around 140 blood samples were TCR-sequenced: roughly 45 ophthalmopathy, some 72 hyperthyroidism and roughly 17 hyperthyroidism-to-ophthalmopathy patients. The roughly 94 discovery patients were randomly split 7:3 into training and test sets. An independent validation cohort comprised some 19 hyperthyroidism patients and 15 to 17 patients who later progressed from hyperthyroidism to ophthalmopathy. Following sampling, methimazole starting at 30 mg daily was administered to hyperthyroidism patients, and high-dose intravenous methylprednisolone was administered to ophthalmopathy patients.

For repertoire sequencing, TCR beta CDR3 regions were amplified from RNA transcripts. A first-round RT-PCR used HTBI primers with the Qiagen OneStep RT-PCR kit, followed by a second-round multiplex PCR, size selection and purification. Sequencing of the libraries was carried out on an Illumina HiSeq2000 in paired-end mode with 100 bp reads. Per the authors' processing: SOAPnuke was used to process the reads, throwing out any read that had adapters, had uncalled bases, had a mean Phred below 15, or lacked an exact constant-primer or identifier match. High-quality paired reads were merged with COPE v1.2.5. Each unique nucleotide sequence was defined as a clonotype, and clonotypes were aligned to IMGT TRB V, D and J references with MiTCR v1.1. The analysis was limited to V-J combinations with a frequency above 0.0001, which together covered roughly 99% of the repertoires. For each V-J combination, a TCR clonal expansion and chaos score was defined as the ratio of F50 clonal expansion to chaos observed in the TCRdist matrix. Features were reduced by Welch's t-statistics and random forest to roughly 14 V-J combinations, which fed a naive Bayes classifier. The Morisita-Horn index was used to measure how similar the thyroid and blood repertoires were. TCRdb itself trimmed the public reads at Q25 with fastp, ran MiXCR and retained productive beta chains. One record per CDR3 amino acid sequence lists the most common genes and DNA. The V and J calls and clone size are TCRdb's, not the authors'. The sample contains hundreds of thousands of distinct CDR3 sequences, around a fifth of them found a single time. The top ten clonotypes cover roughly 3.2% of the sample.

Study-wide conclusions, independent of this receptor: In validation, the model predicted ophthalmopathy progression with about 71% sensitivity and approximately 75% specificity; roughly eleven predicted patients were CT-confirmed with GO in a median of approximately 6.5 months. Most of the expanded thyroid clonotypes with a frequency above 0.001 were also detected in blood, and it was suggested that the thyroid immune response may be reflected by blood repertoires. Ophthalmopathy was separated from stable hyperthyroidism by the 13-signature model with just under 90% sensitivity and 81.08% specificity in cross-validation and with 80%/75% in the test set. No statistical method was used to set the sample size in advance, and the investigators knew which group each participant was assigned to.

This clonotype has ten or more counts. What this receptor recognizes is not known. No base qualities exist here, and no much larger clone lies one base off it. Hyperthyroidism was considered stable if no progression to ophthalmopathy occurred within 18 months of follow-up. Hyperthyroidism patients were newly diagnosed, were aged 18 to 65 years, and had a disease duration under 2 months. Patients with other autoimmune diseases, uncontrolled infections, pregnancy or lactation were excluded from the study. Clinical symptoms, serum thyroxine, TRAb, thyroid ultrasound and orbital computed tomography were used for diagnosis. Using Ficoll-Paque density gradient centrifugation, PBMCs were isolated from 9.5 to 10 ml of fresh peripheral blood. Total RNA was extracted using Trizol reagent, and RNA quality was checked on an Agilent 2100 Bioanalyzer. CDR1 and CDR2 are drawn from the germline V gene (reference sequence): LNHNV, YYDKDF. V drops 5 bases and J drops 3 bases, leaving 12 bases in between. There are 14 amino acids in the CDR3, from cysteine to phenylalanine inclusive. The sequence is cut down to CDR3 DNA, 42 bases in frame from base 1.

The rearrangement combines TRBV15 with TRBJ2-3; 5 matching bases give a weak D call of TRBD2. The sequence was obtained from a woman under 30 with stable Graves' hyperthyroidism. Donor details come from another sample of the same person, matched by shared clones. The sample consisted of peripheral blood. Read as DNA, the sequence is TGTGCCACCAGCGTCGGGAAAGTAACAGATACGCAGTATTTT. Its translation reads: CATSVGKVTDTQYF.